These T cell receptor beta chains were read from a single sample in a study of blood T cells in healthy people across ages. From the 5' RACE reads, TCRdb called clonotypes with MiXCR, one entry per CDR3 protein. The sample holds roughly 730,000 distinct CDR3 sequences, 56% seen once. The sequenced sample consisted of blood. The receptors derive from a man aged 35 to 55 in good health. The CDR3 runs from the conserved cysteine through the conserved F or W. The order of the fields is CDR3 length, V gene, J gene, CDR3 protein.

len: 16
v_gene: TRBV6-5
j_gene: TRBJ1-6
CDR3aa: CASRQRQGRGESPLHF

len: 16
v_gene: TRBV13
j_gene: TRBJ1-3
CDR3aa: CASNGQGIGYGNTIYF

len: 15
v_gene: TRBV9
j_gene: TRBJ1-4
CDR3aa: CASSVDGQGAEKLFF

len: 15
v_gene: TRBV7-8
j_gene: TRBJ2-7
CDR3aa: CASSPAPAASYEQYF

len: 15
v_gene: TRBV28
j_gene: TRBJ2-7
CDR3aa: CASSELAGKVQGQYF

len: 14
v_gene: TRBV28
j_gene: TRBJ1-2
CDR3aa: CASSFEDRNYGYTF

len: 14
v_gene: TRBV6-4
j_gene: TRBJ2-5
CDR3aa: CASRLTGEVETQYF

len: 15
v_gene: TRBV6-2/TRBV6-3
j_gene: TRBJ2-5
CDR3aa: CASRKDRGKEETQYF

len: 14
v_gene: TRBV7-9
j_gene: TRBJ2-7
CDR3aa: CASSPSLTPYEQYF

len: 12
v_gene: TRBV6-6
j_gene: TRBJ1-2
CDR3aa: CASLHEGYGYTF

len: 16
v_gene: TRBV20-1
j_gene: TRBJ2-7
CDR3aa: CSARDRRASGNYEQYF

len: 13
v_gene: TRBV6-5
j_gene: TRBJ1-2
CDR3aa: CASSSDRIRSYTF

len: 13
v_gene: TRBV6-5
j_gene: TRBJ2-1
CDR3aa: CASRQGTGNEQFF

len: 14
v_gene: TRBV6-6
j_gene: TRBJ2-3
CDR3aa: CASRAAFRPGTQYF

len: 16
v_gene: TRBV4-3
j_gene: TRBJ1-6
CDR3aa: CASSLWTGGYNSPLHF

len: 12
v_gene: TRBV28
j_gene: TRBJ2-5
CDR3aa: CASRQGGETQYF

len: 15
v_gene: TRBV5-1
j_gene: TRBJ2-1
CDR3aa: CASSLWGTRENEQFF

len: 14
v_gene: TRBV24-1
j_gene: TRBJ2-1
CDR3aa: CATSGLQGYNEQFF

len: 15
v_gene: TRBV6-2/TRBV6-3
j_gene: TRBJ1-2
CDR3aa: CASSYGQDHNYGYTF

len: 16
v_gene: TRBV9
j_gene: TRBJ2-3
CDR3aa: CASSVAQGRIADTQYF

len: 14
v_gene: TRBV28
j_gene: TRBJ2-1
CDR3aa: CASSEYTAYNEQFF

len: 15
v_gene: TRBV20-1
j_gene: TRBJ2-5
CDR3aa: CSARPLAGGPETQYF

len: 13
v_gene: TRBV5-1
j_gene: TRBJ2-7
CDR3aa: CASSWSREGEQYF

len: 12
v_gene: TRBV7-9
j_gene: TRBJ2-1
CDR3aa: CASNHEGNEQFF

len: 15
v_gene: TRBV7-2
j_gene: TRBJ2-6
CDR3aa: CAGWSTGQGQSVLTF

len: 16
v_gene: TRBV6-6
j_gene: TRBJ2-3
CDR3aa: CASSSRRGGSTDTQYF

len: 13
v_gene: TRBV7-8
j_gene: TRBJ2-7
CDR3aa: CASSSGRGYEQYF

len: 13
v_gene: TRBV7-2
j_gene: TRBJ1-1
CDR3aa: CASSLGGGREAFF

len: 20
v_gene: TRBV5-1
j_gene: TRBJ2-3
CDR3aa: CASSSPIKSRFKNSTDTQYF

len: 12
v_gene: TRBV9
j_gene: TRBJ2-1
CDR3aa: CASSPSDNEQFF

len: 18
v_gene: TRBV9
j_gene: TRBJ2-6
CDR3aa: CASSVVGTDLSGANVLTF

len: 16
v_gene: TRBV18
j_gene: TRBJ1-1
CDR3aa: CASSPSSGARGTEAFF

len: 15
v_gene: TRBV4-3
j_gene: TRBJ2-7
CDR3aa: CASSQVQGAGYEQYF

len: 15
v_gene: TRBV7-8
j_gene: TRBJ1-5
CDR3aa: CASSPPDRANQPQHF

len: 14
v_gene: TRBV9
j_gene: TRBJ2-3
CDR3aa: CASSVGQGQSTQYF

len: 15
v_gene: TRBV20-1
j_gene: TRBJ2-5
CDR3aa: CSATPFGRRQETQYF

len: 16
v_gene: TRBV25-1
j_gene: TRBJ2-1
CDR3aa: CASSGRQGAILAEQFF

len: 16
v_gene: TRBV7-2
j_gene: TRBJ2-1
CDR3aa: CASSSSTGRSYNEQFF

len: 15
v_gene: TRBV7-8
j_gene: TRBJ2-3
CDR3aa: CASSPTATPTDTQYF

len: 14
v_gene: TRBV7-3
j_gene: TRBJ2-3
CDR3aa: CASSYTSQGYTQYF

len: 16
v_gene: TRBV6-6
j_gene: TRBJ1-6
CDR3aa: CASSHNRDIGNSPLHF

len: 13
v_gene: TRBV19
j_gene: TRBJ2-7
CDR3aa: CASSTDRLYEQYF

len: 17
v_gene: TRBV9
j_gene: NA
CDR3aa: CASSVAGGIASTDEQYF

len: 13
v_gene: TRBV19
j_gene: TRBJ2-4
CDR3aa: CASSFQTGNIQYF

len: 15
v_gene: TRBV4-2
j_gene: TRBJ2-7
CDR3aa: CASSQDTTSGYEQYF

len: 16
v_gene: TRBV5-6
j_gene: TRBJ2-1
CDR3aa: CASSWGAGGSYNEQFF

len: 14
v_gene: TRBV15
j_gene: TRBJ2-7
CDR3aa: CATSIRQGGYEQYF

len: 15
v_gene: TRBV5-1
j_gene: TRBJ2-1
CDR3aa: CASSLVASGTNEQFF

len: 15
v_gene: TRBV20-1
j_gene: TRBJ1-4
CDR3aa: CSASLEAATNEKLFF

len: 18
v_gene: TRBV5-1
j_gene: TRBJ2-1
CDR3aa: CASSVGLWRESSYNEQFF

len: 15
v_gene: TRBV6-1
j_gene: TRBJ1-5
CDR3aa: CASSESGQQNQPQHF